Presented here are 30 T cell receptor beta chains from one specimen sequenced in a study of T cells after yellow fever vaccination. TCRdb independently ran MiXCR on the 5' RACE reads; one entry per CDR3 protein. The data contain under 500,000 distinct CDR3 sequences, 18% of them singletons. The material was PBMCs, obtained before the yellow fever booster vaccination. These receptors were obtained from a man aged 18 to 30 who received the YFV17D yellow fever vaccine.

The chain has TRBV19 and TRBJ1-3, with D possibly matching TRBD1 (6 bases). This CDR3 is built from 14 residues. From germline, CDR1 is LNHDA and CDR2 SQIVND (reference sequence). Trimming pared 6 bases from V and 0 bases from J, leaving 9 bases between. This chain's CDR3 is CASRTGHSGNTIYF. For the CDR3, the DNA is TGTGCCAGTAGGACAGGCCACTCTGGAAACACCATATATTTT.

This clonotype was found a few times. V is TRBV5-1 and J is TRBJ1-2, with TRBD1 as a possible D gene (5 bases). Trimming cost V 7 bases and J 1 base, with 20 bases left between them. The length of the CDR3 is 16 residues. Germline V gene data show CDR1 as SGHRS and CDR2 as YFSETQ. CDR3 loop: CASSSAGPFLNYGYTF. The CDR3 region has the DNA TGCGCCAGCTCGTCCGCGGGACCGTTCCTTAACTATGGCTACACCTTC.

Regarding this clonotype: A much bigger clone sits one base away, suggesting this may be a read error. The gene calls are TRBV2 and TRBJ2-2; D ambiguous. CDR3 length equals 13 residues. Trimming took 5 bases from V and 7 from J, leaving 11 bases between them. CDR1 is SNHLY and CDR2 is FYNNEI in the germline V gene. The CDR3: CASSLHRIGELFF. CDR3 DNA: TGTGCCAGCAGTCTTCACAGAATCGGGGAGCTGTTTTTT.

This clonotype was recorded a few times. V gene TRBV6-1 combines with J gene TRBJ1-2; the D is unclear. V lost 1 base and J 4 bases, leaving 13 bases between the germline ends. CDR3 length: 15 residues. Per the germline V gene, CDR1 is MNHNS and CDR2 is SASEGT. CDR3 in amino acids: CASSEEVPGSYGYTF. The CDR3, as DNA: TGTGCCAGCAGTGAAGAAGTCCCGGGCTCCTATGGCTACACCTTC.

There are a few counts of this clonotype. The chain combines TRBV11-1 with TRBJ1-1; D is unclear. V gave up 8 bases and J gave up 2 bases, with 12 bases separating them. This CDR3 has 13 residues. Germline CDR1 is SGHAT and CDR2 is FQDESV (reference sequence). In DNA form, the CDR3 reads TGTGCCAGCGGTTACAGTTTTAACACTGAAGCTTTCTTT. This codes for CASGYSFNTEAFF. Full variable domain (remainder filled in from reference TRBV11-1 and TRBJ1-1): EAEVAQSPRYKITEKSQAVAFWCDPISGHATLYWYRQILGQGPELLVQFQDESVVDDSQLPKDRFSAERLKGVDSTLKIQPAELGDSAMYLCASGYSFNTEAFFGQGTRLTVV.

In its sample, this clonotype was seen many times. This rearrangement joins TRBV12-3 or TRBV12-4 to TRBJ2-7; 8 positions agree with TRBD1. Unmatched junction bases numbered 12, after V lost 8 bases and J lost 12 bases. This CDR3 spans 12 amino acids. The CDR3 DNA is TGTGCCAGCGGGTGGACAGGGATGAATTGGTACTTC. As protein: CASGWTGMNWYF.

This chain uses TRBV11-1 with TRBJ2-1; 13 bases agree with TRBD2. J lost 7 bases, V lost 5 bases, and 5 bases had no gene match. The germline V gene has CDR1 SGHAT and CDR2 FQDESV (reference sequence). CDR3 size: 15 residues. The CDR3 sequence: CASSRTSGGGNEQFF. CDR3 DNA sequence: TGTGCCAGCAGCCGGACTAGCGGGGGAGGGAATGAGCAGTTCTTC.

This clonotype showed up just a few times. The chain joins TRBV24-1 to TRBJ1-2; no definite D call. Germline V gene sequence: CDR1 KGHDR, CDR2 SFDVKD. This CDR3 comprises 11 residues. The V end lost 5 bases, the J end lost 5 bases, and 5 bases lay between the germline ends. In DNA, the CDR3 is TGTGCCACCAGTGGGGGTTATGGCTACACCTTC. Translating it yields CATSGGYGYTF.

This clonotype was seen only a few times. The chain has TRBV4-2 and TRBJ2-7; 12 bases map to TRBD2. Trimming at V came to 4 bases and at J to 3 bases, leaving 4 bases not matched to a gene. This CDR3 has 15 residues. Per the germline V gene, CDR1 is LGHNA and CDR2 is YNFKEQ. CDR3 protein: CASSPGLAGGYEQYV. The DNA for the CDR3 is TGTGCCAGCAGCCCGGGACTAGCGGGCGGCTACGAGCAGTACGTC.

The J gene is TRBJ1-2, the V gene TRBV7-7, with a possible D match to TRBD1 (5 bases). The CDR3 sequence is 16 residues long. V lost 5 bases and J lost 3, with 19 bases in between. Germline V CDR1 and CDR2: SSHAT, FNYEAQ (reference sequence). The CDR3 loop reads CASSPLGGKSDYGYTF. Here the CDR3 DNA reads TGTGCCAGCAGCCCCCTGGGGGGAAAGTCTGACTATGGCTACACCTTC.

This clonotype has ten or more counts. The chain combines TRBV20-1 with TRBJ1-6, with TRBD1 matching over 7 bases. The V and J ends lost 0 bases and 7 bases, in that order; junction bases with no gene match: 9. Germline V gene lookup returns CDR1 DFQATT and CDR2 SNEGSKA (reference sequence). CDR3 length equals 16 residues. CDR3 sequence: CSARDGRQGSNSPLHF. CDR3 in DNA: TGCAGTGCTAGAGACGGAAGACAGGGATCAAATTCACCCCTCCACTTT.

This clonotype was detected a few times. The chain has TRBV7-2 and TRBJ2-4; D gene unclear. The germline V gene encodes CDR1 SGHTA and CDR2 FQGNSA. Trimming cost V 7 bases and J 9 bases, with 16 bases left between them. This CDR3 is 13 amino acids long. The CDR3 spells CASTRTPPSIQYF. In nucleotides, the CDR3 is TGTGCCAGCACCAGGACCCCTCCGTCCATTCAGTACTTC.

The chain employs TRBV18 and TRBJ1-1; D ambiguous. From germline, CDR1 is KGHSH and CDR2 LQKENI. CDR3 length: 14 amino acids. The germline V and J ends were trimmed by 0 bases and 1 base, with 6 bases remaining between them. CDR3 sequence: CASSPPWQNTEAFF. The CDR3 DNA reads as TGTGCCAGCTCACCACCCTGGCAGAACACTGAAGCTTTCTTT.

The CDR3 loop is CSPYLRNTIYF. For the CDR3, the DNA is TGCAGCCCGTATTTAAGAAACACCATATATTTT. This chain links TRBV29-1 with TRBJ1-3; D gene ambiguous. The length of the CDR3 is 11 residues. Trimming took off 8 bases at V and 5 bases at J, with 10 bases between the two ends. CDR1 and CDR2 (germline): SQVTM, ANQGSEA.

Only a few counts were recorded for this clonotype. The J gene is TRBJ2-4, the V gene TRBV7-9, with D perhaps being TRBD1 or TRBD2 (5 bases each). The germline V gene encodes CDR1 SEHNR and CDR2 FQNEAQ (reference sequence). V lost 8 bases to trimming and J lost 0 bases, with 11 bases between them. There are 14 residues in the CDR3. CDR3 in amino acids: CASQVGAAKNIQYF. CDR3 nucleotides: TGTGCCAGCCAAGTCGGGGCAGCCAAAAACATTCAGTACTTC. The whole variable domain, remainder taken from reference TRBV7-9 and TRBJ2-4, is DTGVSQNPRHKITKRGQNVTFRCDPISEHNRLYWYRQTLGQGPEFLTYFQNEAQLEKSRLLSDRFSAERPKGSFSTLEIQRTEQGDSAMYLCASQVGAAKNIQYFGAGTRLSVL.

The genes are TRBV5-6 and TRBJ2-2, with D unresolved. Looked up from germline, CDR1 is SGHDT and CDR2 is YYEEEE. Trimming removed 4 bases at V and 4 bases at J, with 14 bases between. The CDR3 covers 15 residues. The CDR3 DNA follows: TGTGCCAGCAGCCCCCCGTGGACCAGCACCGGGGAGCTGTTTTTT. Translated, it gives CASSPPWTSTGELFF.

In its sample, this clonotype was seen a few times. J is TRBJ2-1 and V is TRBV13; D remains unclear. Trimming pared 2 bases from V and 10 bases from J, leaving 12 bases between. The germline V gene encodes CDR1 PRHDT and CDR2 FYEKMQ (reference sequence). The CDR3 is made up of 13 amino acids. Written as DNA, the CDR3 is TGTGCCAGCAGCTTACAGTCGGTGGGGGAGCAGTTCTTC. It codes for CASSLQSVGEQFF.

This sequence joins TRBV6-5 and TRBJ2-1; TRBD1 aligns across 7 bases. Germline V gene data show CDR1 as MNHEY and CDR2 as SVGAGI. The CDR3 runs to 15 residues. The V segment lost 0 bases and the J segment 5 bases; nucleotides outside the gene matches: 4. CDR3 coding DNA: TGTGCCAGCAGTTACTCGGGACAGATAAACAATGAGCAGTTCTTC. It specifies CASSYSGQINNEQFF.

This chain links TRBV21-1 with TRBJ2-7; the table's D call, TRBD1, was not checked against the DNA. TRBV21-1 is listed as a pseudogene. The CDR3 runs 14 residues. CDR3 DNA: TGTGCCAGCAGCAGCGCTAGCGGGGGCAACGAGCAGTACGTC. It specifies CASSSASGGNEQYV.

The J gene is TRBJ1-1, the V gene TRBV4-3; D remains ambiguous. Germline V gene lookup returns CDR1 LGHNA and CDR2 YSLEER. V was cut by 0 bases and J by 0 bases, with 5 bases left in between. The CDR3 is 14 amino acids. CDR3 DNA: TGCGCCAGCAGCCAAGACACCGTGAACACTGAAGCTTTCTTT. Translated, it gives CASSQDTVNTEAFF.

There are a few counts of this clonotype. The chain carries TRBV7-2 and TRBJ1-4, with D perhaps TRBD1 (6 bases). The germline V gene encodes CDR1 SGHTA and CDR2 FQGNSA. There are 15 residues in the CDR3. Trimming stripped 3 bases from V and 8 bases from J, with 16 bases between. CDR3 nucleotides: TGTGCCAGCAGCTTGGGGGCCGGAAGGGCCGAAAAACTGTTTTTT. This gives the protein CASSLGAGRAEKLFF.

This clonotype was counted between two and nine times. V gene TRBV21-1 combines with J gene TRBJ1-1; the listed D gene, TRBD1, was not tested against the DNA. TRBV21-1 is designated a pseudogene. The CDR3 has 13 amino acids. This CDR3 is CASSKVGHTEAFF. CDR3 coding DNA: TGTGCCAGCAGCAAAGTGGGACACACTGAAGCTTTCTTT.

This clonotype has just a few counts. The genes are TRBV10-3 and TRBJ1-1; 12 nucleotides match TRBD1. V lost 4 bases to trimming and J lost 6 bases; unmatched junction nucleotides: 6. The germline gives CDR1 ENHRY, CDR2 SYGVKD. This CDR3 is 15 amino acids long. The CDR3 nucleotides are TGTGCCATCAGTGCTAAGGGACAGGGGGCCGCTGAAGCTTTCTTT. It encodes CAISAKGQGAAEAFF.

This clonotype has more than one count but fewer than ten. The V gene is TRBV12-3 or TRBV12-4, the J gene TRBJ2-2, with D hard to call. V shed 6 bases and J shed 2 bases, with 7 bases lying between them. The CDR3 covers 13 residues. The CDR3 loop is CASRESNTGELFF. In DNA, the CDR3 is TGTGCCAGCAGGGAAAGTAACACCGGGGAGCTGTTTTTT.

The table lists this clonotype with many counts. The chain employs TRBV5-6 and TRBJ2-7; maybe TRBD2 (6 bases). CDR1 and CDR2 (germline): SGHDT, YYEEEE. V gave up 4 bases and J gave up 1 base, with 6 bases separating them. The length of the CDR3 is 12 residues. The CDR3 bases are TGTGCCAGCAGCGGGACTTCCTACGAGCAGTACTTC. Translating it yields CASSGTSYEQYF.

This clonotype was found many times. The chain carries TRBV5-4 and TRBJ2-5; D ambiguous. Trimming removed 0 bases from V and 5 bases from J, with 14 bases in between. The CDR3 runs 15 residues. Germline V gene lookup returns CDR1 SGHNT and CDR2 YYREEE (reference sequence). In DNA form, the CDR3 reads TGTGCCAGCAGCTTGGGGGTTGAAGCGAAGGAGACCCAGTACTTC. It codes for CASSLGVEAKETQYF.

The V gene is TRBV7-6, the J gene TRBJ2-7; a weak D match, TRBD2 (6 bases). In germline, CDR1 is SGHVS, CDR2 FNYEAQ. Trimming left V 2 bases short and J 1 base short, with 9 bases between. The CDR3 consists of 14 residues. In DNA, the CDR3 is TGTGCCAGCAGCTTACAGACTAGTTCCTACGAGCAGTACTTC. This codes for CASSLQTSSYEQYF.

This clonotype came up a few times. The V gene is TRBV20-1, the J gene TRBJ1-1; a weak D match, TRBD1 (5 bases). Germline CDR1 DFQATT, CDR2 SNEGSKA (reference sequence). The CDR3 is 14 amino acids. V lost 0 bases to trimming and J lost 6 bases, with 14 bases between them. CDR3 DNA: TGCAGTGCTAGAGATCAAACCAGGGCCTCTGAAGCTTTCTTT. Its translation is CSARDQTRASEAFF.

This clonotype has just a few counts. Here the CDR3 reads CASSKLLGAPNYEQYV. The CDR3 coding sequence is TGTGCCAGCAGTAAGCTTTTAGGGGCCCCCAACTACGAGCAGTACGTC. V is TRBV6-6 and J is TRBJ2-7; a weak D match, TRBD1 (5 bases). This CDR3 region has 16 residues. Trimming shortened V by 5 bases and J by 3 bases, and 20 bases separated the two germline ends. The germline V gene encodes CDR1 MNHNY and CDR2 SVGAGI (reference sequence).

The chain recombines TRBV29-1 with TRBJ2-6; the D is unclear. Germline V CDR1 and CDR2: SQVTM, ANQGSEA. The CDR3 has 15 amino acids. Trimming stripped 4 bases from V and 0 bases from J, with 10 bases between. CDR3 residues: CSVVGGISGANVLTF. CDR3 sequence (DNA): TGCAGCGTTGTAGGCGGAATCTCTGGGGCCAACGTCCTGACTTTC.